The clone carrying this T cell receptor beta chain was found once. Its target is not known. These data originate in a study of T cell responses to AZD1222 COVID-19 vaccine. Regarding the study as a whole: Of the AZD1222 recipients, only five to seven were seropositive at baseline. Dominant CD4 TCR responses targeted spike regions 160-218 and 743-854.

TCRdb's copy holds only in-frame clones and misses some; the assay was immunoSEQ multiplex PCR. Of more than 95,000 clones in the sample, 92% were seen once. The V gene's germline CDR1 is MNHEY and CDR2 SVGAGI. V lost 6 bases and J lost 0, with 11 bases in between. This CDR3 contains 14 residues. V is TRBV6-5 and J is TRBJ1-1; D remains unclear. The sequencing here drew on peripheral blood, taken on day 0 of AZD1222 vaccination. The TCR originated in an adult in good health. DNA for the CDR3: TGTGCCAGCAGATCCTTGGCCCTGAACACTGAAGCTTTCTTT. Translation gives CASRSLALNTEAFF.